Sequencing of this T cell receptor (beta chain) was carried out in a study of blood T cell repertoires in COVID-19. Germline CDR1 MNHEY, CDR2 SVGEGT. Trimming stripped 5 bases from V and 3 bases from J, with 19 bases between. The CDR3 runs 16 residues. Profiling relied on immunoSEQ multiplex PCR, and the TCRdb table lists in-frame clones only, not all of them. The sample includes about 12,000 clones, approximately 86% seen only once; the top ten take 21%. This rearrangement joins TRBV6-2 or TRBV6-3 to TRBJ2-5; no reliable D call. The receptor's source is a human donor in a cohort sampled during active COVID-19. Sequencing was carried out using peripheral blood. CDR3 residues: CASSTLPGVMEETQYF. CDR3 in DNA: TGTGCCAGCAGTACCCTCCCCGGAGTCATGGAAGAGACCCAGTACTTC.